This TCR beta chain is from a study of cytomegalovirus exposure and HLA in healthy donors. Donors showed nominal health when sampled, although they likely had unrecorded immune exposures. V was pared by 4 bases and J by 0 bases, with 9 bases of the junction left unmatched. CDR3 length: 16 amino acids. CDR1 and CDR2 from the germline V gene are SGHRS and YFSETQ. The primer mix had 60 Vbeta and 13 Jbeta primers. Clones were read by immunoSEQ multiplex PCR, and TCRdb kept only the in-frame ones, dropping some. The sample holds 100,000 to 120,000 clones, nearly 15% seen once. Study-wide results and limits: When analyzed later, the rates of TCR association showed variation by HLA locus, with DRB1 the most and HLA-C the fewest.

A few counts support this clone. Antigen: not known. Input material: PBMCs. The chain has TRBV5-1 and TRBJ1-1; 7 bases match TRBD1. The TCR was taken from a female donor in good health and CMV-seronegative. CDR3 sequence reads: CASSVGTVWMNTEAFF. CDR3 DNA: TGCGCCAGCAGCGTTGGGACAGTTTGGATGAACACTGAAGCTTTCTTT.